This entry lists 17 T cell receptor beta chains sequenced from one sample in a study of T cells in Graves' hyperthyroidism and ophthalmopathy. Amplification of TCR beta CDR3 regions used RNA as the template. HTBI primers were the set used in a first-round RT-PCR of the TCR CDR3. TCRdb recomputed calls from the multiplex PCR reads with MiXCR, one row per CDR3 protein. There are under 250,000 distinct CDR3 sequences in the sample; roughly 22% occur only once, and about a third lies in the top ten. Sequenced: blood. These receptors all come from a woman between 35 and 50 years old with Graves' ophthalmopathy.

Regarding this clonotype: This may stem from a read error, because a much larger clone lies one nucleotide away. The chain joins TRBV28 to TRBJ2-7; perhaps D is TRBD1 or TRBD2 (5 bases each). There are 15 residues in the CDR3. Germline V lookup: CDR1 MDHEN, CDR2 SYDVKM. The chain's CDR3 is CVSSLSGDPGYEQYF. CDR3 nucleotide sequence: TGTGTCAGCAGTTTATCCGGGGACCCCGGGTACGAGCAGTACTTC. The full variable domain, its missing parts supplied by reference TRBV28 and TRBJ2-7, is DVKVTQSSRYLVKRTGEKVFLECVQDMDHENMFWYRQDPGLGLRLIYFSYDVKMKEKGDIPEGYSVSREKKERFSLILESASTNQTSMYLCVSSLSGDPGYEQYFGPGTRLTVT.

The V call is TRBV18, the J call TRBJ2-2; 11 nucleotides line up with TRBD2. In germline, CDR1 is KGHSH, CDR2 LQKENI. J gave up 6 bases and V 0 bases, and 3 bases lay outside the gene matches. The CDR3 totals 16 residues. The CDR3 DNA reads TGTGCCAGCTCACCACCTACTAGCGGGAGTCCCGGGGAGCTGTTTTTT. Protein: CASSPPTSGSPGELFF.

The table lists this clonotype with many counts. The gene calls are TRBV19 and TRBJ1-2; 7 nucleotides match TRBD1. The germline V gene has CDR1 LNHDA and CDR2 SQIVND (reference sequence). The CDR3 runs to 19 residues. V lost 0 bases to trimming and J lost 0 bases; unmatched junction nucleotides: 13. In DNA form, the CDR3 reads TGTGCCAGTAGTATAGATCTATCAAGGGGACAGACGTCTAACTATGGCTACACCTTC. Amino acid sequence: CASSIDLSRGQTSNYGYTF. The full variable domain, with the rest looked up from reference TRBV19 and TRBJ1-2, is DGGITQSPKYLFRKEGQNVTLSCEQNLNHDAMYWYRQDPGQGLRLIYYSQIVNDFQKGDIAEGYSVSREKKESFPLTVTSAQKNPTAFYLCASSIDLSRGQTSNYGYTFGSGTRLTVV.

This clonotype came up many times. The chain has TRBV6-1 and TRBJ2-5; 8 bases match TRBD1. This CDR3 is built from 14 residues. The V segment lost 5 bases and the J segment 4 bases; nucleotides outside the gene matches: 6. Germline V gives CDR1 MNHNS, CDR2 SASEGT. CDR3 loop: CASSPRTGRETQYF. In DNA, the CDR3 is TGTGCCAGCAGTCCCCGGACAGGGAGAGAGACCCAGTACTTC.

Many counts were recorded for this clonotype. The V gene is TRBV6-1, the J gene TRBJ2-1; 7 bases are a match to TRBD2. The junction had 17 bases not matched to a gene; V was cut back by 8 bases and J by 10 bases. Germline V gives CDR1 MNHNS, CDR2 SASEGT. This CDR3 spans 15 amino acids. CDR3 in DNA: TGTGCCAGCCACCGCTTGGGGGAGGGCCGAGAAGAGCAGTTCTTC. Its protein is CASHRLGEGREEQFF.

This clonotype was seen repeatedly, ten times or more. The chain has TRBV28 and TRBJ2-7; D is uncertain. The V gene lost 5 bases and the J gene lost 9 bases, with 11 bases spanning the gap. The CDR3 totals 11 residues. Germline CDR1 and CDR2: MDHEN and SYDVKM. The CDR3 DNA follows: TGTGCCAGCAGTACCGACTGGGTGCAGTACTTC. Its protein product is CASSTDWVQYF.

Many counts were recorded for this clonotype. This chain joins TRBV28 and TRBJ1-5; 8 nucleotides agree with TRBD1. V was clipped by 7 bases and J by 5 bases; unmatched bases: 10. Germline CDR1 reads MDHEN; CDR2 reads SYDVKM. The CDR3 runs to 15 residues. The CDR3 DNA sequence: TGTGCCAGCATCCCCGGGACAGGCTTACATCAGCCCCAGCATTTT. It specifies CASIPGTGLHQPQHF. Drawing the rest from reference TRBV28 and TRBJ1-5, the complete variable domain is DVKVTQSSRYLVKRTGEKVFLECVQDMDHENMFWYRQDPGLGLRLIYFSYDVKMKEKGDIPEGYSVSREKKERFSLILESASTNQTSMYLCASIPGTGLHQPQHFGDGTRLSIL.

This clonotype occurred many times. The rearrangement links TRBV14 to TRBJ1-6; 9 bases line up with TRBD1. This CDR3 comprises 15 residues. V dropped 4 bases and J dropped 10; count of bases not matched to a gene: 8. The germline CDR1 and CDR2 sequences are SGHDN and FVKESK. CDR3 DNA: TGTGCCAGCAGCCCCAGGACAGGGGCTGGGTCACCCCTCCACTTT. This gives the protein CASSPRTGAGSPLHF.

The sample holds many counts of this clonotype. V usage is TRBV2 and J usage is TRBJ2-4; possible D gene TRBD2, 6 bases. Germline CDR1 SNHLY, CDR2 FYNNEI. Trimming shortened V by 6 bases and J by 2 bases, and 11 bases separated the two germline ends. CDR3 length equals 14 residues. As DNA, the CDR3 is TGTGCCAGCAGGGGGGGACGGACCAAAAACATTCAGTACTTC. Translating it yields CASRGGRTKNIQYF.

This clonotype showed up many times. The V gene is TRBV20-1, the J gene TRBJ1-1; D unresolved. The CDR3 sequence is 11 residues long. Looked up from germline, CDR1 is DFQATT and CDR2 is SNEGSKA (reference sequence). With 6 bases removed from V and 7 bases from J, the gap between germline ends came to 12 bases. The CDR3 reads CSASSGFEAFF. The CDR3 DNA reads TGCAGTGCGAGTTCCGGATTTGAAGCTTTCTTT.

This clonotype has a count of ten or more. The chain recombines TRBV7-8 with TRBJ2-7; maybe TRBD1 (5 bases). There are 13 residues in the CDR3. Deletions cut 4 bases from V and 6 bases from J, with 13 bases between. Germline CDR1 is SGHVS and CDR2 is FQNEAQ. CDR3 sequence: CASSSHHGAEQYF. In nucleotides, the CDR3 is TGTGCCAGCAGCTCCCACCATGGGGCCGAGCAGTACTTC.

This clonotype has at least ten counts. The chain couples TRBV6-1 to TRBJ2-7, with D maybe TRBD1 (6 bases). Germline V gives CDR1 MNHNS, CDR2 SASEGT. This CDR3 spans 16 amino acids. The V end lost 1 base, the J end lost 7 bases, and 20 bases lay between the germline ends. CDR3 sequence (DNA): TGTGCCAGCAGTGAAGGTACAGGGTTCCCGGGATGGGAGCAGTACTTC. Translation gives CASSEGTGFPGWEQYF.

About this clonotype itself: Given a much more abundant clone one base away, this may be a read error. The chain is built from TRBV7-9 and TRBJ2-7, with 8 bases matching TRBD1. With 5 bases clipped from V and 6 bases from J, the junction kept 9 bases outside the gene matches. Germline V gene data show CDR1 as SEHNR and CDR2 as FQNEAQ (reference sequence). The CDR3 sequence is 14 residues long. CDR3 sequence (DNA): TGTGCCAGCAGCCCCCAGGGGGCGGGATGCGAGCAGTACTTC. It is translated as CASSPQGAGCEQYF.

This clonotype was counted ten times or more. The chain's CDR3 is CARYNRTSGVLSYEQYF. CDR3 DNA: TGTGCCAGATACAACAGGACTAGCGGAGTCCTATCCTACGAGCAGTACTTC. This chain joins TRBV6-4 and TRBJ2-7; 10 bases match TRBD2. Germline V gives CDR1 MRHNA, CDR2 SNTAGT. The length of the CDR3 is 17 residues. J lost 1 base, V lost 9 bases, and 15 bases had no gene match.

CDR3 in amino acids: CATSDGGTGRDLGELFF. The CDR3 DNA reads TGTGCCACCAGTGATGGGGGGACAGGGAGAGATCTCGGGGAGCTGTTTTTT. The chain carries TRBV24-1 and TRBJ2-2; TRBD1 agrees at 9 bases. The CDR3 covers 17 residues. Germline V lookup: CDR1 KGHDR, CDR2 SFDVKD. Trimming took 3 bases from V and 7 from J; bases not matched to a gene: 11.

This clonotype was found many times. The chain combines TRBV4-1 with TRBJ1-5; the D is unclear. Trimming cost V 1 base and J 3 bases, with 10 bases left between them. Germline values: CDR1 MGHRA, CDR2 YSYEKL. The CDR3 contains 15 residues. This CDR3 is CASSQVEGYNQPQHF. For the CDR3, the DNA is TGCGCCAGCAGCCAAGTAGAAGGGTACAATCAGCCCCAGCATTTT.

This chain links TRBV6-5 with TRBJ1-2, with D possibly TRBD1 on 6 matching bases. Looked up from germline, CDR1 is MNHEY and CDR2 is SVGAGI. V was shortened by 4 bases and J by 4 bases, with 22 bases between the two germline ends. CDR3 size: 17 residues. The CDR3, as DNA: TGTGCCAGCAGTTCCCGGGGGGGACAAAATACGGGCTATGGCTACACCTTC. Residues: CASSSRGGQNTGYGYTF.